This entry features one T cell receptor beta chain sequence. This specimen belongs to a study of blood T cells in healthy people across ages. Germline loops: CDR1 SQVTM, CDR2 ANQGSEA. The ends lost 6 bases at V and 1 base at J; junction bases unmatched: 14. The CDR3 totals 17 residues. With a J-beta primer mix and a sample-barcoded 5' primer, a second PCR ran about 6 to 11 cycles. One entry per CDR3 protein, called by TCRdb with MiXCR from the 5' RACE reads. Among around 700,000 distinct CDR3 sequences listed, around 25% were seen once. The sample was also linked to a second study, of T cells of mothers and their children.

The TCR originated in a boy aged 10-17 years in good health. Sequenced input: blood. The chain links TRBV29-1 to TRBJ2-5, with 10 nucleotides matching TRBD2. DNA for the CDR3: TGCAGCGTGGGACTAGCGAGAAGAGGGGTATTCCAAGAGACCCAGTACTTC. Encoded protein: CSVGLARRGVFQETQYF.